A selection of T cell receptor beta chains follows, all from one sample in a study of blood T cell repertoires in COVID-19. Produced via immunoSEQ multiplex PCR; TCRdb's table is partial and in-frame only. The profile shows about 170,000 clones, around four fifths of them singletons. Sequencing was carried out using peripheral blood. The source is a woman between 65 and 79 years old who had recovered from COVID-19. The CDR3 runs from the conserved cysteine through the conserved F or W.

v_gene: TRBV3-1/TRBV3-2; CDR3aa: CASGGLAWETQYF
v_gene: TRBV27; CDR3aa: CASSLYKGKGDGYTF
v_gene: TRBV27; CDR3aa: CASSFRPQAGGPGDTQYF
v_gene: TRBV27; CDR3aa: CASGQSYGYTF
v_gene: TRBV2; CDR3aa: CASSANRGPDEKLFF
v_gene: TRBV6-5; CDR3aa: CASSPNRGFRAFF
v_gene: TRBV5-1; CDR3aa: CASSLAGREGRFF
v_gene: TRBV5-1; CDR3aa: CASSLQGTGYGYTF
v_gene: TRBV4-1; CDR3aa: CASSLDPGQGVGGYTF
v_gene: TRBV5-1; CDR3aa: CASRTGQGYEQYF
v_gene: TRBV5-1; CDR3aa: CASSPNRGLSGGYTF
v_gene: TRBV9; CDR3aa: CASSQGAWVGQPQHF
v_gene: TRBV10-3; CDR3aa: CAISESGVPAANYGYTF
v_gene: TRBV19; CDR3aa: CATTSPRTGELFF
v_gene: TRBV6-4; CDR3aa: CASTGQFYNEQFF
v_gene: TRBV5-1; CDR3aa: CASGRDLNTGELFF
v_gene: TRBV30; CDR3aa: CAWSGWEGLDGNTIYF
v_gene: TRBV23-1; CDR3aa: CASTPGQYSNQPQHF
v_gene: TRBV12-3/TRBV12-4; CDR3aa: CASSRRNYGYTF
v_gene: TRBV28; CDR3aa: CASMRDNSPLHF
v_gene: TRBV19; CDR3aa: CASSMDSQGSDEQFF
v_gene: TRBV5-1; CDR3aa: CASSLVQGGPSGNTIYF